The clone carrying this T cell receptor (beta chain) was seen more than once but under ten times. What it binds is not known. The data belong to a study of cytomegalovirus exposure and HLA in healthy donors. Whole-study results and caveats: Three of the chains that were CMV-associated were confirmed in vitro to be specific for CMV antigens. An apparent linkage of common viral pathogens to several of the most significant clusters emerged in a later analysis.

Primers: 60 Vbeta forward and 13 Jbeta reverse. Measured with immunoSEQ multiplex PCR; TCRdb has only the in-frame clones, and not every one. The table shows some 130,000 clones, with around 74% occurring only once. This receptor was identified in a man aged 30-40 years in good health and CMV-seronegative. Sample: PBMCs.

Here the CDR3 DNA reads TGTGCCACCAGCAGGGACAGGGGGTATGGCGAGCAGTACTTC. This gives the protein CATSRDRGYGEQYF. The genes are TRBV15 and TRBJ2-7, with 10 bases aligning to TRBD1. Trimming cost V 3 bases and J 6 bases; bases outside gene matches: 5. This CDR3 spans 14 amino acids. In germline, CDR1 is LNHNV, CDR2 YYDKDF (reference sequence).